Following are 29 T cell receptor beta chains from one sample sequenced in a study of shared clonotypes between healthy human individuals. Sequencing was performed with immunoSEQ multiplex PCR; in TCRdb, only in-frame clones are kept and a portion is missing. The repertoire includes a few million clones, approximately 96% of them detected once, and over 0.1% sits in the top ten. Sequenced input: naive CD4+ T cells sorted from blood. Subset of the sample: CD45RA+ positively selected. These receptors were taken from a young man in good health.

This clone was picked up a small number of times. Other DNA sequences in this sample translate to the same CDR3. The genes are TRBV11-3 and TRBJ1-1, with D uncertain. This CDR3 has 13 residues. Germline lookup yields CDR1 SGHNT and CDR2 YENEEA. The germline V and J ends were trimmed by 6 bases and 1 base, with 9 bases remaining between them. Here the CDR3 DNA reads TGTGCCAGCAGTCTCCTTGAGAACACTGAAGCTTTCTTT. This translates into CASSLLENTEAFF.

This chain uses TRBV5-4 with TRBJ2-6; tentatively, D is TRBD2 (5 bases). The CDR3 is 16 residues long. V lost 0 bases to trimming and J lost 2 bases, with 9 bases between them. Germline loops: CDR1 SGHNT, CDR2 YYREEE (reference sequence). The CDR3 DNA reads TGTGCCAGCAGCTTGGGAGGGAATACTGGGGCCAACGTCCTGACTTTC. Translated: CASSLGGNTGANVLTF.

The chain uses TRBV30 and TRBJ2-7; D is ambiguous. V gave up 4 bases and J gave up 4 bases, with 14 bases separating them. This CDR3 comprises 13 residues. CDR1 and CDR2 from the germline V gene are GTSNPN and SVGIG (reference sequence). DNA of the CDR3: TGTGCCTGGATGGAAGGTTTCGGGTACGAGCAGTACTTC. Its protein product is CAWMEGFGYEQYF.

This clone was recorded only once. The V call is TRBV5-1, the J call TRBJ2-3, with D uncertain. The CDR3 is 15 residues long. The V gene lost 4 bases and the J gene lost 0 bases, with 12 bases spanning the gap. Germline CDR1 reads SGHRS; CDR2 reads YFSETQ. Here the CDR3 reads CASSPKLSSTDTQYF. Here the CDR3 DNA reads TGCGCCAGCAGCCCGAAACTATCTAGCACAGATACGCAGTATTTT. The full variable domain, rest sourced from reference TRBV5-1 and TRBJ2-3, is KAGVTQTPRYLIKTRGQQVTLSCSPISGHRSVSWYQQTPGQGLQFLFEYFSETQRNKGNFPGRFSGRQFSNSRSEMNVSTLELGDSALYLCASSPKLSSTDTQYFGPGTRLTVL.

The chain combines TRBV5-6 with TRBJ1-2; TRBD1 might be the D (5 bases). V was cut by 4 bases and J by 8 bases, with 15 bases left in between. This CDR3 spans 13 amino acids. CDR1 is SGHDT, CDR2 YYEEEE, per germline. The CDR3 DNA reads as TGTGCCAGCAGCCAAAGAGGGACCGGGGGCTACACCTTC. Translation gives CASSQRGTGGYTF.

The V gene is TRBV28, the J gene TRBJ2-1; D is undetermined. This CDR3 contains 12 residues. With 8 bases removed from V and 0 bases from J, the gap between germline ends came to 5 bases. CDR1 is MDHEN and CDR2 is SYDVKM in the germline V gene. CDR3 nucleotides: TGTGCCAGCCAAAGCTCCTACAATGAGCAGTTCTTC. This gives the protein CASQSSYNEQFF.

This clone was detected only once. The junction and the germline gene differ at one end; a read error may be behind it. This sequence joins TRBV6-5 and TRBJ2-7, with TRBD2 matching 8 bases. This CDR3 is 14 amino acids long. From germline, CDR1 is MNHEY and CDR2 SVGAGI. Here the CDR3 reads CASSDSGLDYEQYF. The CDR3 DNA is TGTGCCAGCAGTGACTCGGGACTAGACTACGAGCAGTACTTC.

This clone was seen once. The same CDR3 arises from other DNA sequences in this sample as well. The chain uses TRBV9 and TRBJ2-3; D gene uncertain. This CDR3 spans 14 amino acids. V shed 0 bases and J shed 4 bases, with 9 bases lying between them. Per the germline V gene, CDR1 is SGDLS and CDR2 is YYNGEE. CDR3 bases: TGTGCCAGCAGCGTAGACCCGGGCGCAGATACGCAGTATTTT. It encodes CASSVDPGADTQYF.

CDR3 in amino acids: CASSPQGSGHSGNTIYF. As DNA, the CDR3 is TGTGCCAGCTCACCGCAGGGATCGGGCCACTCTGGAAACACCATATATTTT. This rearrangement joins TRBV18 to TRBJ1-3, with TRBD1 as a possible D gene (5 bases). Trimming cost V 3 bases and J 0 bases, with 15 bases left between them. The CDR3 runs 17 residues. The V gene's germline CDR1 is KGHSH and CDR2 LQKENI. Variable domain in full (rest from reference TRBV18 and TRBJ1-3): NAGVMQNPRHLVRRRGQEARLRCSPMKGHSHVYWYRQLPEEGLKFMVYLQKENIIDESGMPKERFSAEFPKEGPSILRIQQVVRGDSAAYFCASSPQGSGHSGNTIYFGEGSWLTVV.

The J gene is TRBJ1-1, the V gene TRBV29-1; D gene unclear. The CDR3 has 13 amino acids. Per the germline V gene, CDR1 is SQVTM and CDR2 is ANQGSEA. V shed 8 bases and J shed 4 bases, with 17 bases lying between them. CDR3 coding DNA: TGCAGCACTAGCCCAAGACTCCGCACTGAAGCTTTCTTT. Residues: CSTSPRLRTEAFF.

V and J are TRBV6-6 and TRBJ1-1; the match to TRBD1 covers 7 bases. With 5 bases clipped from V and 3 bases from J, the junction kept 6 bases outside the gene matches. The CDR3 has 14 residues. Looked up from germline, CDR1 is MNHNY and CDR2 is SVGAGI (reference sequence). The CDR3 coding sequence is TGTGCCAGCAGTATCCGACAGGGAGACACTGAAGCTTTCTTT. It is translated as CASSIRQGDTEAFF.

A remark on this clone: Other DNA sequences in the sample encode the same CDR3. The rearrangement uses TRBV9 and TRBJ2-7; D not resolved. Per the germline V gene, CDR1 is SGDLS and CDR2 is YYNGEE. Trimming removed 0 bases from V and 0 bases from J, with 10 bases in between. The CDR3 loop spans 15 amino acids. CDR3 region: CASSVGDKSSYEQYF. CDR3 in DNA: TGTGCCAGCAGCGTAGGTGACAAGTCCTCCTACGAGCAGTACTTC. Based on the CDR3 plus reference TRBV9 and TRBJ2-7, the full variable domain is DSGVTQTPKHLITATGQRVTLRCSPRSGDLSVYWYQQSLDQGLQFLIQYYNGEERAKGNILERFSAQQFPDLHSELNLSSLELGDSALYFCASSVGDKSSYEQYFGPGTRLTVT.

The rearrangement uses TRBV7-2 and TRBJ2-3; TRBD1 or TRBD2 may be the D gene (5 bases each). Per the germline V gene, CDR1 is SGHTA and CDR2 is FQGNSA. There are 14 residues in the CDR3. V was trimmed by 3 bases and J by 2 bases, leaving 9 bases between them. The CDR3 loop reads CASSLRGTTDTQYF. DNA of the CDR3: TGTGCCAGCAGCTTGCGAGGGACCACAGATACGCAGTATTTT.

The V and J genes are TRBV6-5 and TRBJ1-1, with a possible D match to TRBD1 (5 bases). The V end lost 1 base, the J end lost 5 bases, and 8 bases lay between the germline ends. The CDR3 runs 13 residues. The germline gives CDR1 MNHEY, CDR2 SVGAGI. CDR3 DNA sequence: TGTGCCAGCAGTTACTTTTCAGGGACTGAAGCTTTCTTT. This encodes CASSYFSGTEAFF.

The J gene is TRBJ2-7, the V gene TRBV4-3; the match to TRBD2 covers 10 bases. The V gene end was trimmed by 2 bases and the J gene end by 3 bases; junction bases not matched to a gene: 13. The V gene's germline CDR1 is LGHNA and CDR2 YSLEER. The CDR3 runs 18 residues. The CDR3 sequence is CASSQYRGTSASFYEQYF. The CDR3 bases are TGCGCCAGCAGCCAATACCGAGGGACTAGCGCCTCGTTCTACGAGCAGTACTTC.

This clone was counted a few times. This sequence joins TRBV7-2 and TRBJ1-2; 8 bases agree with TRBD1. J gave up 4 bases and V 5 bases, and 0 bases lay outside the gene matches. The CDR3 spans 12 residues. Germline CDR1 SGHTA, CDR2 FQGNSA. The CDR3 protein is CASSDRGYGYTF. The CDR3 DNA reads as TGTGCCAGCAGCGACAGGGGCTATGGCTACACCTTC.

Concerning this clone: Other DNA sequences in the sample encode the same CDR3. The chain has TRBV27 and TRBJ2-7; 7 bases fit TRBD1. Trimming removed 5 bases from V and 6 bases from J; junction bases left unmatched: 7. The CDR3 loop spans 13 amino acids. Germline CDR1 is MNHEY and CDR2 is SMNVEV (reference sequence). For the CDR3, the DNA is TGTGCCAGCAGTCCTACCACAGGGGCCGAGCAGTACTTC. This translates into CASSPTTGAEQYF.

The rearrangement uses TRBV7-2 and TRBJ1-5; D may be TRBD1 (6 bases). The CDR3 is 15 residues long. CDR1 is SGHTA, CDR2 FQGNSA, per germline. Trimming removed 3 bases from V and 5 bases from J, with 14 bases in between. The DNA of the CDR3 is TGTGCCAGCAGCTTGACTACAGGGAGTGATCAGCCCCAGCATTTT. This translates into CASSLTTGSDQPQHF.

This rearrangement joins TRBV5-1 to TRBJ1-5; D may be TRBD1 (5 bases). The germline gives CDR1 SGHRS, CDR2 YFSETQ. This CDR3 is built from 17 residues. V was clipped by 0 bases and J by 0 bases, with 13 bases between them. The CDR3 DNA is TGCGCCAGCAGCTTGGAGGCGGGACCGAATAGCAATCAGCCCCAGCATTTT. Translating it yields CASSLEAGPNSNQPQHF.

The chain has TRBV11-2 and TRBJ2-1; 12 nucleotides align to TRBD2. Germline V gene lookup returns CDR1 SGHAT and CDR2 FQNNGV. The CDR3 consists of 15 residues. The trim removed 6 bases at V and 4 bases at J, leaving 4 bases unmatched. CDR3: CASRRTSGTYNEQFF. The CDR3 region has the DNA TGTGCCAGCAGGAGGACTAGCGGGACGTACAATGAGCAGTTCTTC.

This clone has only one observation. This chain connects TRBV4-2 to TRBJ2-2, with 10 positions matching TRBD1. There are 16 residues in the CDR3. The germline V gene has CDR1 LGHNA and CDR2 YNFKEQ. Germline trimming cut 1 base from V and 8 bases from J; bases unmatched to any gene: 7. CDR3 amino acids: CASSQVGTGVSGELFF. For the CDR3, the DNA is TGTGCCAGCAGCCAAGTAGGGACAGGGGTTTCAGGGGAGCTGTTTTTT.

This clone was recorded only once. The V call is TRBV5-1, the J call TRBJ2-1, with 9 bases fitting TRBD2. The J segment lost 5 bases and the V segment lost 3 bases, leaving 9 bases of the junction unmatched. Germline assignment: CDR1 SGHRS and CDR2 YFSETQ. The CDR3 contains 16 residues. The CDR3 is CASSSTTSGLHNEQFF. The CDR3 nucleotides read TGCGCCAGCAGCTCAACGACTAGCGGACTACACAATGAGCAGTTCTTC.

The chain uses TRBV5-6 and TRBJ2-7; D may match TRBD1 or TRBD2 (5 bases each). The CDR3 totals 14 residues. V dropped 1 base and J dropped 2 bases, with 10 bases sitting between them. Germline values: CDR1 SGHDT, CDR2 YYEEEE. CDR3 in amino acids: CASSLKRGTYEQYF. The CDR3 bases are TGTGCCAGCAGCTTGAAGAGGGGAACCTACGAGCAGTACTTC.

V and J are TRBV7-9 and TRBJ1-1; 9 nucleotides match TRBD1. CDR1 is SEHNR and CDR2 is FQNEAQ in the germline V gene (reference sequence). With V trimmed by 5 bases and J by 5 bases, 6 bases remained unmatched. CDR3 length: 14 amino acids. CDR3 nucleotide sequence: TGTGCCAGCAGCGGGGGACAGGGCGAGACTGAAGCTTTCTTT. The encoded protein is CASSGGQGETEAFF.

The gene calls are TRBV9 and TRBJ2-1; TRBD2 might be the D (5 bases). CDR3 length equals 17 residues. Deletions cut 1 base from V and 0 bases from J, with 14 bases between. Germline V CDR1 and CDR2: SGDLS, YYNGEE. The CDR3 loop reads CASSVLGAISSYNEQFF. CDR3 DNA: TGTGCCAGCAGCGTACTGGGAGCGATCAGCTCCTACAATGAGCAGTTCTTC. The full variable domain, rest sourced from reference TRBV9 and TRBJ2-1, is DSGVTQTPKHLITATGQRVTLRCSPRSGDLSVYWYQQSLDQGLQFLIQYYNGEERAKGNILERFSAQQFPDLHSELNLSSLELGDSALYFCASSVLGAISSYNEQFFGPGTRLTVL.

A remark on this clone: The sample carries other DNA sequences with the same CDR3. The rearrangement joins TRBV18 to TRBJ2-5; tentatively, D is TRBD2 (5 bases). The germline V gene encodes CDR1 KGHSH and CDR2 LQKENI. The length of the CDR3 is 12 residues. The ends were cut back, 2 bases at V and 5 bases at J, with 6 bases in the middle. CDR3 coding DNA: TGTGCCAGCTCACCATCGGGGGAGACCCAGTACTTC. Its translation is CASSPSGETQYF.

This chain connects TRBV7-2 to TRBJ1-3; no clear D. Trimming took off 6 bases at V and 0 bases at J, with 12 bases between the two ends. The CDR3 is 15 residues long. CDR1 is SGHTA, CDR2 FQGNSA, per germline. This chain's CDR3 is CASSQTVFSGNTIYF. For the CDR3, the DNA is TGTGCCAGCAGTCAAACAGTGTTCTCTGGAAACACCATATATTTT.

A remark on this clone: The same CDR3 also results from other DNA sequences found in this sample. The J gene is TRBJ1-1, the V gene TRBV30, with D possibly being TRBD1 (5 bases). The V gene lost 1 base and the J gene lost 3 bases, with 9 bases spanning the gap. Germline V gene lookup returns CDR1 GTSNPN and CDR2 SVGIG (reference sequence). The CDR3 runs to 13 residues. The CDR3 region is CAWSAGGDTEAFF. CDR3 nucleotides: TGTGCCTGGAGTGCGGGGGGGGACACTGAAGCTTTCTTT.

This chain connects TRBV6-5 to TRBJ2-3; the D is unclear. Germline loops: CDR1 MNHEY, CDR2 SVGAGI. This CDR3 comprises 13 residues. Trimming stripped 6 bases from V and 5 bases from J, with 12 bases between. CDR3: CASSLTPIDTQYF. CDR3 nucleotides: TGTGCCAGCAGCTTAACTCCCATAGATACGCAGTATTTT.